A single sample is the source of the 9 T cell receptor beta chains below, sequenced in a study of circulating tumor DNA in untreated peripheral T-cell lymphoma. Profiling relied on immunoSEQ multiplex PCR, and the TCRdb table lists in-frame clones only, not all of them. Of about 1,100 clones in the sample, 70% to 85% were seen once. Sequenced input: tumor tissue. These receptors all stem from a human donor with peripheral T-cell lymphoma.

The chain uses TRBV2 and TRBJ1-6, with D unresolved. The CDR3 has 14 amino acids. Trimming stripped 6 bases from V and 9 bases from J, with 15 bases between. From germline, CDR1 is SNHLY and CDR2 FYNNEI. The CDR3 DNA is TGTGCCAGCAGGGAGGAGGGAAGTGGTTCACCCCTCCACTTT. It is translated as CASREEGSGSPLHF.

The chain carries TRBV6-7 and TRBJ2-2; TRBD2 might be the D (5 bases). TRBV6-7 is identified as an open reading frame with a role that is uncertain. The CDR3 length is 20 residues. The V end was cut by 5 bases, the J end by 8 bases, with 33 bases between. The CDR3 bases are TGTGCCAGCAGTCCGACTTCTATACTAGTCTCCCATACTAGAAGGGGGGAGCTGTTTTTT. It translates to CASSPTSILVSHTRRGELFF.

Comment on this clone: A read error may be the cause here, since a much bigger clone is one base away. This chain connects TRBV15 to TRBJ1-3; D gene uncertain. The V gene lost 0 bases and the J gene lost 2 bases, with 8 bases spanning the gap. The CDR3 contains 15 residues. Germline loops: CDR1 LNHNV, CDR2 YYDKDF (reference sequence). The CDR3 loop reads CATSREEQPGNTIYF. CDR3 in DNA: TGTGCCACCAGCAGAGAAGAACAGCCTGGAAACACCATATATTTT.

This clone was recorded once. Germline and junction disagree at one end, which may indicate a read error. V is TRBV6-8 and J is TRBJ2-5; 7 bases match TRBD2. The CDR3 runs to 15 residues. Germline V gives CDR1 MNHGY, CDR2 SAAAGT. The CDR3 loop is CASSDSAGVGQTQYF. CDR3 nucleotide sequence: TGTGCCAGCAGTGACTCGGCGGGGGTCGGGCAGACCCAGTACTTC.

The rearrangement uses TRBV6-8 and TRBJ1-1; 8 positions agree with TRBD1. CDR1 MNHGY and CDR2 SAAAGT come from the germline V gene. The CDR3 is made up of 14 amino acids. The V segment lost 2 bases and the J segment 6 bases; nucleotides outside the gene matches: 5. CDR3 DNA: TGTGCCAGCAGTTACGCGACAGGGGAGGCTGAAGCTTTCTTT. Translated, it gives CASSYATGEAEAFF.

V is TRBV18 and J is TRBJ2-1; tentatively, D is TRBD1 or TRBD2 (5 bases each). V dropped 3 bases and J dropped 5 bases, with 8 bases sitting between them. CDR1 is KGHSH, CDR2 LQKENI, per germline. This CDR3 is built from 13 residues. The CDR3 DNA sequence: TGTGCCAGCTCACCTGGGGGAAACAATGAGCAGTTCTTC. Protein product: CASSPGGNNEQFF.

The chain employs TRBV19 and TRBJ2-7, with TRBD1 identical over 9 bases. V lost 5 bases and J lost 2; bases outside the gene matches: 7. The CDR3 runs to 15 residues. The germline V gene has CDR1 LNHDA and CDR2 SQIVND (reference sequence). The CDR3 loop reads CASSAKGQGTYEQYF. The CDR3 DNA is TGTGCCAGTAGTGCCAAGGGACAGGGAACCTACGAGCAGTACTTC.

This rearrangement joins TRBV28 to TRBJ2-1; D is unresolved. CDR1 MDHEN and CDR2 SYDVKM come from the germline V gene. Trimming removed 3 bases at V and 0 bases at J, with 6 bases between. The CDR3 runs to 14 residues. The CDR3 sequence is CASSFRASYNEQFF. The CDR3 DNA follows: TGTGCCAGCAGTTTCCGGGCCTCCTACAATGAGCAGTTCTTC.

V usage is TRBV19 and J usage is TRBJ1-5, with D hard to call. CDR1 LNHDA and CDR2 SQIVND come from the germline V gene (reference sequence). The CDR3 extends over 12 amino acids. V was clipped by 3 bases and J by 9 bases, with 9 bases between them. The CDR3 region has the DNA TGTGCCAGTAGTATCAATAAGGGGCCCCAGCATTTT. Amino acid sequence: CASSINKGPQHF.